The 16 T cell receptor beta chains presented below share a single source sample, sequenced in a study of T cells after yellow fever vaccination. TCRdb fed the 5' RACE reads into MiXCR, producing one record per CDR3 protein. The sample carries 500,000 to 650,000 distinct CDR3 sequences, 9% to 15% recorded once. Sequenced material: PBMCs, taken on the day of the yellow fever booster vaccination. These TCRs come from a man aged 25 to 40 who received the YFV17D yellow fever vaccine.

CDR3 protein: CASSPGRGRGLMTTNEQFF. For the CDR3, the DNA is TGCGCCAGCAGCCCGGGACGCGGGAGAGGGTTAATGACAACCAATGAGCAGTTCTTC. The rearrangement links TRBV5-1 to TRBJ2-1; TRBD2 agrees at 7 bases. Germline V gene lookup returns CDR1 SGHRS and CDR2 YFSETQ. The CDR3 spans 19 residues. Trimming took 4 bases from V and 6 from J; bases not matched to a gene: 22.

About this clonotype itself: One end of the junction does not line up with germline, which may come from a read error. The V call is TRBV7-9, the J call TRBJ2-2; D possibly corresponds to TRBD2 (6 bases). CDR3 size: 16 residues. Looked up from germline, CDR1 is SEHNR and CDR2 is FQNEAQ (reference sequence). CDR3 sequence reads: CASRDWETLNTGKLFF. The CDR3, as DNA: TGTGCCAGCCGGGACTGGGAGACCCTAAACACCGGGAAGCTGTTTTTT.

Only a few counts were recorded for this clonotype. Here the CDR3 DNA reads TGCAGTGCTAGAGTCCTCCAAGGAGACTACGAGCAGTACTTC. Protein: CSARVLQGDYEQYF. This chain joins TRBV20-1 and TRBJ2-7; D is uncertain. The CDR3 is 14 amino acids. With 1 base removed from V and 3 bases from J, the gap between germline ends came to 13 bases. Germline lookup yields CDR1 DFQATT and CDR2 SNEGSKA (reference sequence).

The V gene is TRBV7-2, the J gene TRBJ1-5; no reliable D call. From germline, CDR1 is SGHTA and CDR2 FQGNSA. The germline V and J ends were trimmed by 6 bases and 8 bases, with 20 bases remaining between them. This CDR3 contains 15 residues. The CDR3 sequence is CASSPNSGPKEPQHF. The CDR3 bases are TGTGCCAGCAGTCCTAACTCAGGCCCTAAGGAGCCCCAGCATTTT.

This sequence joins TRBV5-1 and TRBJ1-4; the D is unclear. Trimming took off 4 bases at V and 0 bases at J, with 4 bases between the two ends. The CDR3 consists of 13 residues. The germline V gene encodes CDR1 SGHRS and CDR2 YFSETQ. For the CDR3, the DNA is TGCGCCAGCAGCAGGGCAACTAATGAAAAACTGTTTTTT. Translation: CASSRATNEKLFF.

This chain joins TRBV9 and TRBJ2-5; tentatively, D is TRBD2 (5 bases). The CDR3 has 12 residues. From germline, CDR1 is SGDLS and CDR2 YYNGEE. The V end was cut by 0 bases, the J end by 8 bases, with 8 bases between. The CDR3 DNA sequence: TGTGCCAGCAGCGTAGGGGAGCAAACCCAGTACTTC. Protein sequence: CASSVGEQTQYF.

This clonotype was seen a few times. The chain has TRBV20-1 and TRBJ2-4; TRBD2 matches at 10 bases. This CDR3 is 16 amino acids long. The germline CDR1 and CDR2 sequences are DFQATT and SNEGSKA (reference sequence). V gave up 1 base and J gave up 5 bases; unmatched junction bases: 8. CDR3 nucleotides: TGCAGTGCTAGAGGTGGGAGCGGGAGGGCGGAAAACATTCAGTACTTC. The encoded protein is CSARGGSGRAENIQYF.

The rearrangement uses TRBV28 and TRBJ2-7; the match to TRBD2 covers 9 bases. CDR3 length equals 17 residues. CDR1 and CDR2 from the germline V gene are MDHEN and SYDVKM. The trim removed 5 bases at V and 0 bases at J, leaving 11 bases unmatched. This CDR3 is CASSGGGGSGSSYEQYF. The CDR3 DNA follows: TGTGCCAGCAGTGGGGGCGGGGGTAGCGGGAGCTCCTACGAGCAGTACTTC.

The chain uses TRBV10-3 and TRBJ2-7; TRBD2 matches 9 bases. The CDR3 totals 13 residues. CDR1 and CDR2 from the germline V gene are ENHRY and SYGVKD. Trimming took 10 bases from V and 3 from J; bases not matched to a gene: 7. The CDR3 here is CATEASGNYEQYF. CDR3 nucleotide sequence: TGTGCCACTGAGGCTAGCGGGAACTACGAGCAGTACTTC.

The chain links TRBV5-1 to TRBJ2-4, with no clear D. Trimming pared 5 bases from V and 0 bases from J, leaving 9 bases between. Looked up from germline, CDR1 is SGHRS and CDR2 is YFSETQ. The CDR3 is 14 residues long. The CDR3 nucleotides read TGCGCCAGCAGTGGTTCGGAAGCCAAAAACATTCAGTACTTC. Its protein is CASSGSEAKNIQYF.

The V and J genes are TRBV12-3 or TRBV12-4 and TRBJ2-1; 8 nucleotides align to TRBD2. The CDR3 runs 14 residues. The V and J ends lost 6 bases and 6 bases, in that order; junction bases with no gene match: 7. CDR3 sequence: CASSTTSVLNEQFF. CDR3 coding DNA: TGTGCCAGCAGCACGACTAGCGTTCTCAATGAGCAGTTCTTC.

This clonotype has a handful of counts. This chain links TRBV20-1 with TRBJ2-7, with a weak D call TRBD1 (5 bases). CDR3 length equals 14 residues. Germline-derived CDR1 and CDR2 are DFQATT and SNEGSKA (reference sequence). V was clipped by 3 bases and J by 7 bases, with 19 bases between them. The CDR3 bases are TGCAGTGCTAGGGGGCAGGCCCGCCAAGGGGAGCAGTACTTC. Its translation is CSARGQARQGEQYF.

V usage is TRBV7-2 and J usage is TRBJ2-3, with D unclear. This CDR3 has 13 amino acids. Germline CDR1 reads SGHTA; CDR2 reads FQGNSA. Trimming removed 3 bases from V and 6 bases from J, with 10 bases in between. As DNA, the CDR3 is TGTGCCAGCAGCTTTCTGCTAGGGGATACGCAGTATTTT. This gives the protein CASSFLLGDTQYF.

In its sample, this clonotype was seen many times. The chain joins TRBV12-3 or TRBV12-4 to TRBJ2-5; D perhaps matches TRBD1 (6 bases). The CDR3 length is 13 residues. V lost 6 bases and J lost 1, with 9 bases in between. The CDR3 nucleotides read TGTGCCAGCAGGCTGACAGGCCAAGAGACCCAGTACTTC. This encodes CASRLTGQETQYF.

The J gene is TRBJ2-1, the V gene TRBV20-1; 9 nucleotides line up with TRBD2. CDR1 is DFQATT, CDR2 SNEGSKA, per germline (reference sequence). The J segment lost 7 bases and the V segment lost 0 bases, leaving 4 bases of the junction unmatched. This CDR3 region has 14 residues. CDR3 bases: TGCAGTGCTAGAGATAGCGGGAGAGCGAATGAGCAGTTCTTC. It encodes CSARDSGRANEQFF.

This chain joins TRBV7-3 and TRBJ2-7; 8 bases line up with TRBD2. Germline V CDR1 and CDR2: SGHTA, FQGTGA. This CDR3 region has 15 residues. V dropped 6 bases and J dropped 7; count of bases not matched to a gene: 14. CDR3 protein: CASRLRLASPWEQYF. The CDR3 region has the DNA TGTGCCAGCAGACTTAGACTAGCGTCGCCTTGGGAGCAGTACTTC.